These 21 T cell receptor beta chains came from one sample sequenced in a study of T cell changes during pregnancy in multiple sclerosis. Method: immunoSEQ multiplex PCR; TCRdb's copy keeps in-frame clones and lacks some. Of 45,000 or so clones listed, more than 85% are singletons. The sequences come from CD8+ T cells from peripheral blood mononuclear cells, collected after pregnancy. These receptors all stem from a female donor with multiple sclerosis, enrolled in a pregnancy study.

For the CDR3, the DNA is TGTGCCAGCAGTGAAGCCAGGGACAGAGACACTGAAGCTTTCTTT. It specifies CASSEARDRDTEAFF. This chain connects TRBV6-1 to TRBJ1-1; the match to TRBD1 covers 7 bases. Germline V CDR1 and CDR2: MNHNS, SASEGT. With 0 bases clipped from V and 3 bases from J, the junction kept 4 bases outside the gene matches. This CDR3 is built from 15 residues.

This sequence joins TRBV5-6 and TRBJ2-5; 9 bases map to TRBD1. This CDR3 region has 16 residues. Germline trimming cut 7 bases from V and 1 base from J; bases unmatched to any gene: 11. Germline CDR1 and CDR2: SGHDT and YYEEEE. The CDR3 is CASFRIGQGFQETQYF. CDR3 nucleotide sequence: TGTGCCAGCTTCCGCATCGGACAGGGGTTCCAAGAGACCCAGTACTTC.

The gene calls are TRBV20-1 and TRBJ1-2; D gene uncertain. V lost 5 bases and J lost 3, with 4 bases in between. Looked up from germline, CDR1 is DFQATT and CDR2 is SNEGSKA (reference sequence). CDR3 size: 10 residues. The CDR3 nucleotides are TGCAGTGCTCCAGACTATGGCTACACCTTC. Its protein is CSAPDYGYTF.

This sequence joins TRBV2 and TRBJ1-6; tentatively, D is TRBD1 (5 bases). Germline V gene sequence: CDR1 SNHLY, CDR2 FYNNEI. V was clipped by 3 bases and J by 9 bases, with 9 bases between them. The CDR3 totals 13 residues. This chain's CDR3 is CASSDSGSSPLHF. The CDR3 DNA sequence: TGTGCCAGCAGTGACTCAGGGTCTTCACCCCTCCACTTT.

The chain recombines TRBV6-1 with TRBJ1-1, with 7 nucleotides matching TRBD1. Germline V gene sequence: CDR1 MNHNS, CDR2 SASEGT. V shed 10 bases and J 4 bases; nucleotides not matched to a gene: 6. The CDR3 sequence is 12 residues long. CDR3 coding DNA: TGTGCCACCACAGGGGTAGGCACTGAAGCTTTCTTT. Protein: CATTGVGTEAFF.

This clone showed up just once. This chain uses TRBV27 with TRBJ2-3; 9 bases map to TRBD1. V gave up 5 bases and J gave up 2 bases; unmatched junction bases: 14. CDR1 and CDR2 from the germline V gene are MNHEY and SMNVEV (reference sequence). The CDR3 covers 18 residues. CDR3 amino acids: CASSPRTGEGPHTDTQYF. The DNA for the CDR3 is TGTGCCAGCAGTCCACGGACAGGGGAGGGGCCCCACACAGATACGCAGTATTTT.

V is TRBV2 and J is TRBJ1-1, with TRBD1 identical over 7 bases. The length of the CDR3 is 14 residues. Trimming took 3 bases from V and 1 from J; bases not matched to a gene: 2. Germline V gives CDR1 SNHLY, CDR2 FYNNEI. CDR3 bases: TGTGCCAGCAGTGAGTACAGGGGGAACACTGAAGCTTTCTTT. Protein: CASSEYRGNTEAFF.

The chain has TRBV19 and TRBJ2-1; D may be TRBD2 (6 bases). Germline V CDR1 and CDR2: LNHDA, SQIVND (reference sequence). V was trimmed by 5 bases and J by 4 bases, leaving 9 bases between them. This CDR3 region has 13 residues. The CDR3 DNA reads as TGTGCCAGTAGTGTTGGGGGGTACAATGAGCAGTTCTTC. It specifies CASSVGGYNEQFF.

CDR3 DNA: TGTGCCAGCAGCGTAGGGACTAGCAATGCTGATGAGCAGTTCTTC. It specifies CASSVGTSNADEQFF. The rearrangement joins TRBV9 to TRBJ2-1; 8 nucleotides line up with TRBD2. V gave up 0 bases and J gave up 8 bases; unmatched junction bases: 7. The CDR3 totals 15 residues. Per the germline V gene, CDR1 is SGDLS and CDR2 is YYNGEE.

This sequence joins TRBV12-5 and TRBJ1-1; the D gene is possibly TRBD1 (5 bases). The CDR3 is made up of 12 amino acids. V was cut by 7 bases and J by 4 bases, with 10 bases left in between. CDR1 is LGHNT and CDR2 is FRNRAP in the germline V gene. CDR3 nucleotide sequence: TGTGCTAGTGCCTCGGGGGGCACTGAAGCTTTCTTT. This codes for CASASGGTEAFF.

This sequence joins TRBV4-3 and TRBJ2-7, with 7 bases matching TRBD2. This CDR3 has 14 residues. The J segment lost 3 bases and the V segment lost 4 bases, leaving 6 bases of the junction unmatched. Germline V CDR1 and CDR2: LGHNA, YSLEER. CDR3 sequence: CASSLGASGYEQYF. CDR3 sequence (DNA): TGCGCCAGCAGCCTCGGGGCTAGCGGCTACGAGCAGTACTTC.

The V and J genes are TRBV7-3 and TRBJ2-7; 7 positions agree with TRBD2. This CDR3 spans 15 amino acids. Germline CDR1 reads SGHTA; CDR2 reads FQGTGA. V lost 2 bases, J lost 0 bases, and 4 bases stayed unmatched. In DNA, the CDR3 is TGTGCCAGCAGCTTAGCGGGAGACAGCTCCTACGAGCAGTACTTC. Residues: CASSLAGDSSYEQYF.

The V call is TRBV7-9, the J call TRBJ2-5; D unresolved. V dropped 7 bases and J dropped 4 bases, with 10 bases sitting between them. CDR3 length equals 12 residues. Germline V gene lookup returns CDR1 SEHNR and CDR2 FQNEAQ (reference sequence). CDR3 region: CASTYVPETQYF. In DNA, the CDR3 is TGTGCCAGCACCTACGTGCCAGAGACCCAGTACTTC.

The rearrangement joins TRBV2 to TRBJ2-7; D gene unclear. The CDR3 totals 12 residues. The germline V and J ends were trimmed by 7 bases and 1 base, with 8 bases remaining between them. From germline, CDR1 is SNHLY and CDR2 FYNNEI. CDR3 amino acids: CASTTASYEQYF. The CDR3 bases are TGTGCCAGCACTACAGCTTCCTACGAGCAGTACTTC.

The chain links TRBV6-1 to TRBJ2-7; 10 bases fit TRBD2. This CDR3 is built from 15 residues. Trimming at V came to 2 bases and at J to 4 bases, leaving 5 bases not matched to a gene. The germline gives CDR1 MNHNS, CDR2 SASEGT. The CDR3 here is CASSELTSGKYEQYF. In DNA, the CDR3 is TGTGCCAGCAGTGAATTAACTAGCGGGAAATACGAGCAGTACTTC.

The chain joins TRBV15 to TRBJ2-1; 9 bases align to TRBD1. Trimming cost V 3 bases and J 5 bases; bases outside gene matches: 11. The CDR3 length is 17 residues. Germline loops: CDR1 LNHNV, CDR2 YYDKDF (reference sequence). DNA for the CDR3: TGTGCCACCAGCAGTAAGTCGAGGGACAGGGACGACAATGAGCAGTTCTTC. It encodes CATSSKSRDRDDNEQFF.

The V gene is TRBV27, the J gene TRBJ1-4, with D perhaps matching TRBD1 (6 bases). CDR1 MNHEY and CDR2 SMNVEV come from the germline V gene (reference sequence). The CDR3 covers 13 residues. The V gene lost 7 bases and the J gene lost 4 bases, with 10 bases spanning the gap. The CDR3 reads CASTGQNNEKLFF. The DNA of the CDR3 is TGTGCCAGCACCGGACAGAATAATGAAAAACTGTTTTTT.

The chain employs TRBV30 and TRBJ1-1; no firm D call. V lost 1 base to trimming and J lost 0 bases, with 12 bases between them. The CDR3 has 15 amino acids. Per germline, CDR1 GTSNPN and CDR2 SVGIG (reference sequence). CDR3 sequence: CAWSANTPMNTEAFF. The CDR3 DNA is TGTGCCTGGAGTGCAAACACCCCCATGAACACTGAAGCTTTCTTT.

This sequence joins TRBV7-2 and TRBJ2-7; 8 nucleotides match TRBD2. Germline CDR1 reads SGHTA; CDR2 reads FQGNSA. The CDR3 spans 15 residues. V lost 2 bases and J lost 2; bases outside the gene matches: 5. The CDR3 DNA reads TGTGCCAGCAGCTTAACGCGGGGGGCGCCCTACGAGCAGTACTTC. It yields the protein CASSLTRGAPYEQYF.

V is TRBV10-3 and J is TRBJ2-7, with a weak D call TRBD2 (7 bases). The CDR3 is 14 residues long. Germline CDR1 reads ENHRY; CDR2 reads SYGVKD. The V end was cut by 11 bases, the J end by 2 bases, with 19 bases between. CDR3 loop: CASAGAHVTYEQYF. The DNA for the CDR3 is TGTGCCTCTGCGGGGGCACATGTTACCTACGAGCAGTACTTC.

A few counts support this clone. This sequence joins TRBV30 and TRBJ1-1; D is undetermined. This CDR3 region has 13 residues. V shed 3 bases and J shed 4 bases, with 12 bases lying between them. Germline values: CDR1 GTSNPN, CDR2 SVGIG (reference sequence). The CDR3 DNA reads TGTGCCTGGAGCCCTTCAATGGCCACTGAAGCTTTCTTT. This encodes CAWSPSMATEAFF.